The 19 T cell receptor beta chains below were found in one sample sequenced in a study of post-analysis software for immune sequencing data. Whole-study findings and limits: A handful of TRBV segments occurring more often in patients than controls included TRBV5-6, TRBV5-1 and TRBV20-1.

Unique molecular identifiers were present in the TCR beta cDNA libraries. MiXCR was run by TCRdb on the PCR reads, yielding one entry per CDR3 protein. The data hold about 770,000 distinct CDR3 sequences, with approximately 44% observed a single time. These receptors' antigens are unknown. Source material: blood. These receptor sequences come from a girl aged 10-17 years with multiple sclerosis.

This rearrangement joins TRBV10-3 to TRBJ2-1, with a weak D call TRBD1 (6 bases). Trimming pared 3 bases from V and 9 bases from J, leaving 15 bases between. The CDR3 contains 14 residues. Per the germline V gene, CDR1 is ENHRY and CDR2 is SYGVKD. The DNA for the CDR3 is TGTGCCATCAGTGATTCGCAGGGGCGGGCTGAGCAGTTCTTC. Its translation is CAISDSQGRAEQFF.

In its sample, this clonotype was seen a few times. This rearrangement joins TRBV29-1 to TRBJ2-3; 7 nucleotides match TRBD2. J was trimmed by 2 bases and V by 7 bases; bases with no gene match: 9. The CDR3 runs to 14 residues. The germline V gene encodes CDR1 SQVTM and CDR2 ANQGSEA. This CDR3 is CSAGGLAVTDTQYF. The CDR3 DNA reads TGCAGCGCTGGCGGGCTAGCGGTCACAGATACGCAGTATTTT.

The chain carries TRBV7-9 and TRBJ2-4; TRBD1 agrees at 8 bases. Gene TRBJ2-7 matches the end of the DNA better, so the J call may be wrong. This CDR3 has 14 residues. Per the germline V gene, CDR1 is SEHNR and CDR2 is FQNEAQ (reference sequence). CDR3 sequence (DNA): TGTGCCAGCAGCCCGTGGACAGGGATGTACGAGCAGTACTTC. It translates to CASSPWTGMYEQYF.

Of note for this clonotype: The junction differs from germline at one of its ends, possibly a read error. This chain links TRBV14 with TRBJ1-5, with a tentative D call TRBD1 (5 bases). The CDR3 contains 14 residues. The germline CDR1 and CDR2 sequences are SGHDN and FVKESK. CDR3 nucleotides: TGTGCCGGCAGCCAACTCGGGGCAGGGCAGCCCCAGCATTTT. Protein product: CAGSQLGAGQPQHF.

The gene calls are TRBV29-1 and TRBJ1-4; no firm D call. The CDR3 spans 13 residues. Deletions cut 6 bases from V and 4 bases from J, with 12 bases between. Looked up from germline, CDR1 is SQVTM and CDR2 is ANQGSEA. The CDR3 DNA reads TGCAGCGTGACGGGCAGAAGTAATGAAAAACTGTTTTTT. Protein: CSVTGRSNEKLFF.

The chain recombines TRBV3-1 with TRBJ2-1; 7 nucleotides agree with TRBD1. Germline assignment: CDR1 LGHDT and CDR2 YNNKEL (reference sequence). The length of the CDR3 is 15 residues. With 5 bases clipped from V and 5 bases from J, the junction kept 9 bases outside the gene matches. CDR3 sequence reads: CASSFDRVRNNEQFF. The CDR3, as DNA: TGTGCCAGCAGCTTCGACAGGGTGAGGAACAATGAGCAGTTCTTC.

This clonotype was recorded at least ten times. V usage is TRBV29-1 and J usage is TRBJ2-5; possibly TRBD2 for D (5 bases). The V gene's germline CDR1 is SQVTM and CDR2 ANQGSEA. The CDR3 totals 15 residues. The ends were cut back, 2 bases at V and 2 bases at J, with 15 bases in the middle. The CDR3: CSVELSGSGQETQYF. Written as DNA, the CDR3 is TGCAGCGTTGAATTAAGTGGGAGTGGGCAAGAGACCCAGTACTTC.

This chain uses TRBV7-8 with TRBJ2-1, with 7 bases fitting TRBD2. Per germline, CDR1 SGHVS and CDR2 FQNEAQ. The V segment lost 1 base and the J segment 4 bases; nucleotides outside the gene matches: 10. The CDR3 has 17 residues. CDR3 protein: CASSLGGAGESYNEQFF. DNA for the CDR3: TGTGCCAGCAGCTTAGGAGGCGCGGGAGAATCTTACAATGAGCAGTTCTTC.

The chain couples TRBV2 to TRBJ1-2; 8 bases match TRBD1. Per germline, CDR1 SNHLY and CDR2 FYNNEI. The V and J ends lost 9 bases and 4 bases, in that order; junction bases with no gene match: 7. CDR3 length: 13 amino acids. The CDR3 region has the DNA TGTGCCAGTCGGGGACAGGCGGGCTATGGCTACACCTTC. Encoded protein: CASRGQAGYGYTF.

This sequence joins TRBV4-3 and TRBJ2-7; 14 positions match TRBD2. CDR3 length equals 17 residues. The germline gives CDR1 LGHNA, CDR2 YSLEER. The V and J ends lost 1 base and 0 bases, in that order; junction bases with no gene match: 2. DNA of the CDR3: TGCGCCAGCAGCCAAGGACTAGCGGGAGGGGCCTCCTACGAGCAGTACTTC. This sequence encodes CASSQGLAGGASYEQYF.

This clonotype was observed a handful of times. The J gene is TRBJ2-7, the V gene TRBV5-5; TRBD1 matches 7 bases. The CDR3 runs to 14 residues. Per germline, CDR1 SGHKS and CDR2 YYEKEE (reference sequence). Trimming removed 4 bases from V and 0 bases from J; junction bases left unmatched: 4. CDR3 coding DNA: TGTGCCAGCAGCACACAGGGGAGCTCCTACGAGCAGTACTTC. Translated: CASSTQGSSYEQYF.

The CDR3 coding sequence is TGTGCCAGCAGTCGCCGGGCGGGAGGGCCATCCAATGAGCAGTTCTTC. As protein: CASSRRAGGPSNEQFF. The V gene is TRBV7-8, the J gene TRBJ2-1; 9 bases fit TRBD2. V lost 6 bases and J lost 6; bases outside the gene matches: 12. CDR3 length: 16 residues. Germline CDR1 is SGHVS and CDR2 is FQNEAQ.

This chain joins TRBV27 and TRBJ1-2; D not certain. Trimming took 6 bases from V and 8 from J, leaving 16 bases between them. Germline CDR1 and CDR2: MNHEY and SMNVEV (reference sequence). There are 13 residues in the CDR3. The CDR3 sequence: CASSRSVYEGYTF. CDR3 bases: TGTGCCAGCAGCCGATCGGTGTATGAAGGCTACACCTTC.

This clonotype was detected a few times. The gene calls are TRBV7-9 and TRBJ2-1, with TRBD2 as a possible D gene (6 bases). CDR3 size: 14 residues. Germline V gives CDR1 SEHNR, CDR2 FQNEAQ (reference sequence). V shed 4 bases and J shed 7 bases, with 14 bases lying between them. CDR3 sequence (DNA): TGTGCCAGCAGCTCTGGCGGGGCGGGTAATGAGCAGTTCTTC. Amino acids: CASSSGGAGNEQFF.

This clonotype was observed many times. J is TRBJ2-2 and V is TRBV7-3; a possible D gene is TRBD2 (5 bases). Trimming removed 2 bases from V and 5 bases from J, with 6 bases in between. The CDR3 totals 13 residues. CDR1 is SGHTA and CDR2 is FQGTGA in the germline V gene. CDR3 DNA sequence: TGTGCCAGCAGCTTATCGGGAACCGGGGAGCTGTTTTTT. Amino acid sequence: CASSLSGTGELFF.

The chain uses TRBV6-4 and TRBJ2-7, with D maybe TRBD2 (5 bases). The germline CDR1 and CDR2 sequences are MRHNA and SNTAGT. The CDR3 is 11 residues long. Trimming pared 11 bases from V and 3 bases from J, leaving 11 bases between. The chain's CDR3 is CALLEGYEQYF. Here the CDR3 DNA reads TGTGCCCTACTAGAGGGCTACGAGCAGTACTTC.

This clonotype was counted between two and nine times. This chain links TRBV29-1 with TRBJ2-5; D is perhaps TRBD2 (6 bases). TRBJ2-7 matches the DNA end more closely, so the J call is doubtful. This CDR3 spans 12 amino acids. Looked up from germline, CDR1 is SQVTM and CDR2 is ANQGSEA. DNA of the CDR3: TGCAGCGCCCGCGGGGATCTCCCCGAGCAGTACTTC. This codes for CSARGDLPEQYF.

This clonotype was seen more than once but under ten times. This chain connects TRBV29-1 to TRBJ2-4; 7 bases are shared with TRBD1. This CDR3 has 12 amino acids. Per the germline V gene, CDR1 is SQVTM and CDR2 is ANQGSEA. The V and J ends lost 5 bases and 13 bases, in that order; junction bases with no gene match: 11. Written as DNA, the CDR3 is TGCAGCGTTTCGCGACAGGGTGGAGAGCAGTACTTC. Its translation: CSVSRQGGEQYF.

This clonotype has a single count. The DNA of the CDR3 is TGTGCCAGCCACCACGGAGGTCAACGGGGGCGGTTTTTT. As protein: CASHHGGQRGRFF. The chain joins TRBV12-3 or TRBV12-4 to TRBJ2-2; D is tentatively TRBD1 or TRBD2 (6 bases each). V gave up 8 bases and J gave up 16 bases, with 23 bases separating them. There are 13 residues in the CDR3.